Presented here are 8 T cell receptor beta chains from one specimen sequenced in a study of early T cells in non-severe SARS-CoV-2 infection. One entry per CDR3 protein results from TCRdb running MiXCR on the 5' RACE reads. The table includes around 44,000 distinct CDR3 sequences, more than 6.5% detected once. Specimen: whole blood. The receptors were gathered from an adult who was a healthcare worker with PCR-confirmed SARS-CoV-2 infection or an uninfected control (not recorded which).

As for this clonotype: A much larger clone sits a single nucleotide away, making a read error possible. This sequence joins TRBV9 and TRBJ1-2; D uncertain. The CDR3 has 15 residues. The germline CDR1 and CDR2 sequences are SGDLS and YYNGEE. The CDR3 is CVSSVGAGESYGYTF. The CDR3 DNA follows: TGTGTCAGCAGCGTAGGTGCAGGAGAGTCTTATGGCTACACCTTC.

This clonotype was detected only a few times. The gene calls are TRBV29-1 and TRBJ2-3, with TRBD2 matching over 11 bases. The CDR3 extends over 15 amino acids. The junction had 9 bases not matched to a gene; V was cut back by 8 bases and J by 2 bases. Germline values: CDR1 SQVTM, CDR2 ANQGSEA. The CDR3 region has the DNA TGCAGCACCCCCGGGACTAGCGGACTCACAGATACGCAGTATTTT. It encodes CSTPGTSGLTDTQYF.

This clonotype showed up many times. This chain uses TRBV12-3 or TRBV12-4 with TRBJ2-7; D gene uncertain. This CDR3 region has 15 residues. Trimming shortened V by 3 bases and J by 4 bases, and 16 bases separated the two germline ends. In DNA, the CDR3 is TGTGCCAGCAGTTTTGGTAGTGTCTCCCTTTACGAGCAGTACTTC. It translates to CASSFGSVSLYEQYF.

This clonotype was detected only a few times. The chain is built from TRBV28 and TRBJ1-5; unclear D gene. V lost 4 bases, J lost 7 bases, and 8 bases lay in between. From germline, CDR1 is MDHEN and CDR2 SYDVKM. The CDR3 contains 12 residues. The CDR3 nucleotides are TGTGCCAGCAGTTCACATGGGCAGCCCCAGCATTTT. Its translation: CASSSHGQPQHF. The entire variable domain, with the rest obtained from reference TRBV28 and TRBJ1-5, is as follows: DVKVTQSSRYLVKRTGEKVFLECVQDMDHENMFWYRQDPGLGLRLIYFSYDVKMKEKGDIPEGYSVSREKKERFSLILESASTNQTSMYLCASSSHGQPQHFGDGTRLSIL.

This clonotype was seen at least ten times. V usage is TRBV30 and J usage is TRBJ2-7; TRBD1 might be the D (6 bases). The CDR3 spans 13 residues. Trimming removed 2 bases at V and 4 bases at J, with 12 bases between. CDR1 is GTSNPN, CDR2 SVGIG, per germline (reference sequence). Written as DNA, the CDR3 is TGTGCCTGGAGTTCGGGACACGGGTACGAGCAGTACTTC. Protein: CAWSSGHGYEQYF. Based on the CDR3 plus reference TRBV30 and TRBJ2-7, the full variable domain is SQTIHQWPATLVQPVGSPLSLECTVEGTSNPNLYWYRQAAGRGLQLLFYSVGIGQISSEVPQNLSASRPQDRQFILSSKKLLLSDSGFYLCAWSSGHGYEQYFGPGTRLTVT.

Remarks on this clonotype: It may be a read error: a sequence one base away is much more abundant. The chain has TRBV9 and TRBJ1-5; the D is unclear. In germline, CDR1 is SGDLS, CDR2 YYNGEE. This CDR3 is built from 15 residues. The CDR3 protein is CVSSVEAATNQPQHF. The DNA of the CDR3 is TGTGTCAGCAGCGTAGAGGCAGCTACCAATCAGCCCCAGCATTTT. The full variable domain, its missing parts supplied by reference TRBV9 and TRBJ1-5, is DSGVTQTPKHLITATGQRVTLRCSPRSGDLSVYWYQQSLDQGLQFLIQYYNGEERAKGNILERFSAQQFPDLHSELNLSSLELGDSALYFCVSSVEAATNQPQHFGDGTRLSIL.

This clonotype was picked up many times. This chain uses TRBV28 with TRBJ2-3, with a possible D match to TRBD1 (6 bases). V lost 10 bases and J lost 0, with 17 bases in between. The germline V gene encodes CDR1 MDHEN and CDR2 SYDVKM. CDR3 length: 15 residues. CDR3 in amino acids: CATRIGQISTDTQYF. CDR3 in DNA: TGTGCCACCCGGATCGGACAGATTAGCACAGATACGCAGTATTTT.

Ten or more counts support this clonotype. This CDR3 reads CASSFATGTDTQYF. Written as DNA, the CDR3 is TGTGCCAGCAGTTTCGCGACAGGCACAGATACGCAGTATTTT. The rearrangement links TRBV28 to TRBJ2-3, with D possibly being TRBD1 (5 bases). The V and J ends lost 3 bases and 1 base respectively, with 8 bases between them. Germline V gene data show CDR1 as MDHEN and CDR2 as SYDVKM. This CDR3 region has 14 residues.